This TCR beta chain was identified during a study of blood T cells in healthy people across ages (dated by TCRdb to between 2015 and 2016). With regard to the full study: In model experiments, template switching captured about one uniquely barcoded TCR beta cDNA molecule for every two T cells. Using deep sequencing normalized with unique cDNA molecular identifiers, the study measured how TCR beta repertoire diversity changes with age. The donors were divided into four age groups: young (average around 15 years), middle-aged (around 37), aged (62) and long-lived (about 79). To avoid experimental bias, donors of different ages were randomly spread across the sequencing lanes. The study analyzed two additional independent replicas of 1 million unique cDNA reads from the same blood draw for two donors, one aged 18 to 30 and one aged 80 or older. What the authors observed across the whole study: There was a strong correlation between observed TCR beta diversity and the percentage of naive T cells measured by flow cytometry. The CMV infection status of donors was not known, potentially confounding age-related changes in expanded clonotypes. As age increased, observed TCR beta diversity per million T cells dropped in a roughly linear way, and a significant reduction was already evident by age 40. Compared with the aged group, the long-lived group had more naive CD4+ T cells, fewer expanded clones and increased TCR diversity, a pattern suggesting age selection. Bulk unsorted PBMC profiling prevented conclusive comparison of naive and antigen-experienced compartments. Estimates of total diversity based on one million sequenced T cells were considered lower bounds and underestimates.

The CDR3 has 17 amino acids, counting the end cysteine and phenylalanine. Only the CDR3 portion is preserved as DNA: 51 bases, with reading frame beginning at the first base. Library construction relied on 5' RACE. Sequenced on an Illumina HiSeq 2500. The second PCR ran for about 7 to 11 cycles and used a J-beta primer mix along with a sample-barcoded 5' primer. Each TCR beta cDNA molecule received a unique molecular identifier from a template-switch 5' adaptor carrying 12 random nucleotides. At least 3 million CDR3-containing paired-end reads were obtained from each sample. The Mint cDNA synthesis kit, primed by a TRBC-specific oligonucleotide, was used to synthesize first-strand cDNA from all RNA. Following uracil-DNA glycosylase treatment, a first 18-cycle PCR with universal primers M1SS and BC2_uni_R was performed on all cDNA. Per the original workflow: Each sample was normalized by randomly selecting 1 million high-quality reads, each carrying a distinct molecular identifier. Reads sharing molecular identifiers were discarded rather than binned into consensus sequences. MiTCR, set to a Q25 quality threshold and the strictest error-elimination algorithm, was used for CDR3 identification, clonotype clustering and error correction. Lower-bound total TCR beta diversity was estimated with a nonparametric unseen species model using Euler transformation. The raw public data were reprocessed by TCRdb itself: fastp quality trimming at Q25, MiXCR clonotype calling, in-frame beta chains only. Identical CDR3 proteins give one entry, which carries the most common genes and DNA. TCRdb, not the authors, supplied the V and J calls. Counted in this sample were roughly 860,000 distinct CDR3 sequences; 55% to 65% of them appeared once. The top ten clonotypes cover 25% to 30% of the sample.

The donors were some 36 Caucasian individuals from Russia, aged 6 to 90 years, who were systemically healthy. Around 9.8 milliliters of peripheral blood were collected from each donor into EDTA-treated Vacutainer tubes. Ficoll-Paque density-gradient centrifugation was used to isolate PBMCs, with at least 7 million per sample. Trizol reagent was used to extract total RNA from PBMCs, with at least 6 micrograms per sample. For every donor, an aliquot of PBMCs went through flow cytometry to measure the percentages of naive CD45RAhigh/CD27high T cells. With regard to this clonotype: Which antigen it targets is not known. No base quality information exists; no much larger clone differs at one position.

Sequencing input: blood. This sequence uses TRBV21-1 and TRBJ2-4; TRBD1 reflects the table's D call only, with no check against the DNA. TRBV21-1 is a pseudogene. The receptor was isolated from a man aged 25 to 40 in good health. The CDR3 region reads CASRPGITVTRLDIQYF. The nucleotide sequence is TGTGCCAGCAGGCCAGGAATCACAGTCACCCGGCTCGACATTCAGTACTTC.